These 30 T cell receptor beta chains were sequenced from one sample in a study of T cells in Graves' hyperthyroidism and ophthalmopathy. TCR beta CDR3 region amplification was performed from RNA transcripts. During a first-round RT-PCR of the TCR CDR3, the HTBI primer set was used. TCRdb reprocessed the multiplex PCR reads with MiXCR, giving one entry per CDR3 protein. The sample holds around 300,000 distinct CDR3 sequences, about 14% seen once. The sample consisted of blood. Receptors were obtained from a woman in her twenties or thirties with Graves' hyperthyroidism.

This clonotype was recorded at least ten times. This chain uses TRBV20-1 with TRBJ2-5, with D unclear. Trimming stripped 0 bases from V and 5 bases from J, with 4 bases between. The CDR3 length is 11 residues. Germline V CDR1 and CDR2: DFQATT, SNEGSKA (reference sequence). The CDR3 DNA reads TGCAGTGCTAGAGATGGGGAGACCCAGTACTTC. Its translation is CSARDGETQYF.

The sample holds a few counts of this clonotype. V and J are TRBV29-1 and TRBJ2-7, with D possibly matching TRBD2 (6 bases). Germline-derived CDR1 and CDR2 are SQVTM and ANQGSEA. Trimming cost V 5 bases and J 2 bases, with 10 bases left between them. The CDR3 has 12 residues. DNA for the CDR3: TGCAGCGTTCTGCGGGATACCTACGAGCAGTACTTC. Protein product: CSVLRDTYEQYF.

This chain links TRBV7-2 with TRBJ2-5; 9 nucleotides match TRBD1. Germline V gives CDR1 SGHTA, CDR2 FQGNSA. The trim removed 4 bases at V and 4 bases at J, leaving 7 bases unmatched. This CDR3 is 15 amino acids long. CDR3 sequence (DNA): TGTGCCAGCAGCTGGTACAGGGGGCCGTCAGAGACCCAGTACTTC. Amino acid sequence: CASSWYRGPSETQYF.

This clonotype has a count of ten or more. The CDR3 DNA sequence: TGCAGTGCTAGCAGCGGGCGAGGGGTGGATACGCAGTATTTT. The encoded protein is CSASSGRGVDTQYF. The V call is TRBV20-1, the J call TRBJ2-3; weak D call: TRBD2 (6 bases). The germline CDR1 and CDR2 sequences are DFQATT and SNEGSKA (reference sequence). This CDR3 is 14 amino acids long. V dropped 3 bases and J dropped 6 bases, with 16 bases sitting between them.

This chain joins TRBV6-2 or TRBV6-3 and TRBJ1-2; tentatively, D is TRBD1 (5 bases). In germline, CDR1 is MNHEY, CDR2 SVGEGT. The germline V and J ends were trimmed by 7 bases and 8 bases, with 11 bases remaining between them. CDR3 length equals 11 residues. The CDR3 sequence: CASTQGYGYTF. The CDR3 region has the DNA TGTGCCAGCACCCAGGGTTACGGCTACACCTTC.

In its sample, this clonotype was seen many times. The genes are TRBV27 and TRBJ2-1; unclear D gene. The V end was cut by 5 bases, the J end by 6 bases, with 17 bases between. CDR1 and CDR2 (germline): MNHEY, SMNVEV (reference sequence). The CDR3 runs to 15 residues. CDR3 DNA sequence: TGTGCCAGCAGTCCGGCCCCAGTTGGCAGCAATGAGCAGTTCTTC. Translation: CASSPAPVGSNEQFF.

This clonotype was seen ten or more times. The chain employs TRBV29-1 and TRBJ2-3; 13 bases map to TRBD2. The V gene's germline CDR1 is SQVTM and CDR2 ANQGSEA. V dropped 6 bases and J dropped 1; count of bases not matched to a gene: 7. The CDR3 consists of 16 residues. This CDR3 reads CSVLLAGGPRTDTQYF. The CDR3 DNA reads TGCAGCGTCTTACTAGCGGGAGGGCCCCGCACAGATACGCAGTATTTT.

This clonotype occurred a few times. This chain joins TRBV3-1 and TRBJ2-2; D is perhaps TRBD1 (5 bases). The V gene's germline CDR1 is LGHDT and CDR2 YNNKEL (reference sequence). With 8 bases removed from V and 5 bases from J, the gap between germline ends came to 12 bases. This CDR3 comprises 13 residues. As DNA, the CDR3 is TGTGCCAGCCAGGGTATTCGGACCGGGGAGCTGTTTTTT. Its translation: CASQGIRTGELFF.

This clonotype was observed a handful of times. This chain links TRBV11-2 with TRBJ2-1; a possible D gene is TRBD2 (7 bases). CDR3 length: 14 residues. The germline V gene has CDR1 SGHAT and CDR2 FQNNGV. Trimming shortened V by 4 bases and J by 8 bases, and 15 bases separated the two germline ends. CDR3 loop: CASSYRGEGDEQFF. Here the CDR3 DNA reads TGTGCCAGCAGCTATAGGGGGGAGGGGGATGAGCAGTTCTTC.

This clonotype was seen repeatedly, ten times or more. This CDR3 reads CASSFDLAGGVLNEQFF. The CDR3 nucleotides read TGTGCCAGCAGCTTCGACCTAGCGGGAGGGGTTCTAAATGAGCAGTTCTTC. The chain uses TRBV7-2 and TRBJ2-1, with 12 bases aligning to TRBD2. The V gene end was trimmed by 3 bases and the J gene end by 7 bases; junction bases not matched to a gene: 10. The germline V gene has CDR1 SGHTA and CDR2 FQGNSA. The CDR3 totals 17 residues.

This sequence joins TRBV6-1 and TRBJ2-5; TRBD1 or TRBD2 may be the D gene (5 bases each). V gave up 5 bases and J gave up 3 bases, with 13 bases separating them. This CDR3 is 14 amino acids long. Germline V gene lookup returns CDR1 MNHNS and CDR2 SASEGT. The CDR3 region is CASSLNGAEETQYF. The CDR3 DNA is TGTGCCAGCAGTTTGAACGGGGCTGAAGAGACCCAGTACTTC.

The sample holds a few counts of this clonotype. The CDR3 spells CASSLGYAEETQYF. The CDR3 nucleotides are TGTGCCAGCAGCTTAGGGTACGCCGAAGAGACCCAGTACTTC. The chain uses TRBV7-2 and TRBJ2-5; no clear D. This CDR3 contains 14 residues. The germline V gene has CDR1 SGHTA and CDR2 FQGNSA. The V end lost 1 base, the J end lost 3 bases, and 9 bases lay between the germline ends.

This clonotype was detected a few times. For the CDR3, the DNA is TGCAGTGCTAGTAGTGGGCAGCTTCCCTATGGCTACACCTTC. Translated: CSASSGQLPYGYTF. This chain joins TRBV20-1 and TRBJ1-2; D gene ambiguous. The CDR3 sequence is 14 residues long. Germline CDR1 reads DFQATT; CDR2 reads SNEGSKA (reference sequence). The V end lost 3 bases, the J end lost 4 bases, and 15 bases lay between the germline ends.

This clonotype has just a few counts. CDR3 nucleotide sequence: TGTGCCAGTAGTACGGGACGGAGCTATGGCTACACCTTC. Translation gives CASSTGRSYGYTF. V is TRBV19 and J is TRBJ1-2, with D possibly TRBD1 on 5 matching bases. The germline gives CDR1 LNHDA, CDR2 SQIVND (reference sequence). This CDR3 is 13 amino acids long. Trimming removed 4 bases from V and 4 bases from J, with 10 bases in between.

This chain links TRBV2 with TRBJ1-5; D unresolved. Germline CDR1 and CDR2: SNHLY and FYNNEI. The CDR3 covers 11 residues. Between the trimmed V and J ends, which lost 6 bases and 8 bases, there was a span of 8 bases. CDR3 sequence: CASRSGEPQHF. The CDR3 nucleotides read TGTGCCAGCAGGTCCGGTGAGCCCCAGCATTTT.

This clonotype was recorded a few times. The chain links TRBV9 to TRBJ2-2; tentatively, D is TRBD1 or TRBD2 (5 bases each). This CDR3 contains 15 residues. V was cut by 4 bases and J by 6 bases, with 16 bases left in between. Per the germline V gene, CDR1 is SGDLS and CDR2 is YYNGEE. CDR3 region: CASSSKGPSAGELFF. CDR3 DNA sequence: TGTGCCAGCAGCTCGAAGGGACCATCCGCCGGGGAGCTGTTTTTT.

This clonotype was recorded at least ten times. The CDR3 sequence is CASSEEGRVNTEAFF. CDR3 nucleotide sequence: TGTGCCAGCAGTGAGGAGGGCAGGGTGAACACTGAAGCTTTCTTT. The chain carries TRBV2 and TRBJ1-1, with D possibly matching TRBD1 (5 bases). Germline loops: CDR1 SNHLY, CDR2 FYNNEI. Trimming took 3 bases from V and 0 from J, leaving 11 bases between them. CDR3 length: 15 amino acids. The whole variable domain, filled in from reference TRBV2 and TRBJ1-1, reads EPEVTQTPSHQVTQMGQEVILRCVPISNHLYFYWYRQILGQKVEFLVSFYNNEISEKSEIFDDQFSVERPDGSNFTLKIRSTKLEDSAMYFCASSEEGRVNTEAFFGQGTRLTVV.

This clonotype occurred many times. The chain is built from TRBV7-2 and TRBJ2-5; possible D gene TRBD2, 6 bases. The CDR3 extends over 15 amino acids. V lost 0 bases, J lost 7 bases, and 15 bases lay in between. In germline, CDR1 is SGHTA, CDR2 FQGNSA. CDR3 nucleotides: TGTGCCAGCAGCTTAGCGCGGGGTAGTATGGGGACCCAGTACTTC. This codes for CASSLARGSMGTQYF.

V usage is TRBV27 and J usage is TRBJ2-1, with D uncertain. Trimming pared 5 bases from V and 8 bases from J, leaving 19 bases between. The CDR3 covers 15 residues. The V gene's germline CDR1 is MNHEY and CDR2 SMNVEV (reference sequence). The CDR3 nucleotides are TGTGCCAGCAGTCAAGGGCTGGCCCTTTTGGATGAGCAGTTCTTC. This translates into CASSQGLALLDEQFF.

This clonotype was recorded a few times. One base away lies a much larger clone, so this may be a sequencing read error. This chain joins TRBV28 and TRBJ2-1, with D tentatively TRBD1 or TRBD2 (5 bases each). This CDR3 is built from 16 residues. Germline CDR1 reads MDHEN; CDR2 reads SYDVKM. V was pared by 5 bases and J by 6 bases, with 20 bases between. CDR3 loop: CASSRLQVCFTNEQFF. CDR3 nucleotides: TGTGCCAGCAGTAGACTACAGGTTTGCTTTACCAATGAGCAGTTCTTC.

This clonotype has ten or more counts. This chain joins TRBV5-1 and TRBJ2-1; 7 bases match TRBD2. Looked up from germline, CDR1 is SGHRS and CDR2 is YFSETQ. Trimming took 0 bases from V and 0 from J; bases not matched to a gene: 3. This CDR3 is built from 16 residues. The CDR3: CASSLVRGSSYNEQFF. The DNA of the CDR3 is TGCGCCAGCAGCTTGGTTCGCGGGAGCTCCTACAATGAGCAGTTCTTC.

The chain employs TRBV7-9 and TRBJ1-4; no clear D. V lost 4 bases, J lost 5 bases, and 14 bases lay in between. In germline, CDR1 is SEHNR, CDR2 FQNEAQ (reference sequence). CDR3 size: 15 residues. The CDR3 here is CASSSPEWGNEKLFF. The CDR3 nucleotides read TGTGCCAGCAGCTCCCCCGAATGGGGAAATGAAAAACTGTTTTTT.

The rearrangement links TRBV11-2 to TRBJ2-5; maybe TRBD2 (6 bases). V lost 4 bases and J lost 5, with 14 bases in between. Germline loops: CDR1 SGHAT, CDR2 FQNNGV. This CDR3 is 14 amino acids long. This CDR3 is CASSSPGGSETQYF. The CDR3 nucleotides read TGTGCCAGCAGCTCCCCTGGGGGGTCGGAGACCCAGTACTTC.

The rearrangement uses TRBV20-1 and TRBJ1-5; D is undetermined. The CDR3 loop spans 17 amino acids. Trimming removed 3 bases at V and 0 bases at J, with 18 bases between. From germline, CDR1 is DFQATT and CDR2 SNEGSKA (reference sequence). DNA for the CDR3: TGCAGTGCTAGTATCATTAGGAGGACTAATAGCAATCAGCCCCAGCATTTT. Encoded protein: CSASIIRRTNSNQPQHF.

J is TRBJ2-1 and V is TRBV11-2; tentative D call: TRBD1 (6 bases). The CDR3 is made up of 15 amino acids. Germline V gene data show CDR1 as SGHAT and CDR2 as FQNNGV. V lost 1 base to trimming and J lost 4 bases, with 11 bases between them. The CDR3 sequence: CASSLAPTGYNEQFF. The CDR3 DNA sequence: TGTGCCAGCAGCTTAGCCCCGACAGGTTACAATGAGCAGTTCTTC.

This clonotype was picked up many times. V and J are TRBV11-3 and TRBJ2-2; 11 nucleotides agree with TRBD2. CDR1 and CDR2 from the germline V gene are SGHNT and YENEEA. The CDR3 loop spans 17 amino acids. The ends lost 1 base at V and 0 bases at J; junction bases unmatched: 1. CDR3 DNA sequence: TGTGCCAGCAGCTTAGGGGGACTAGCGGCGAACACCGGGGAGCTGTTTTTT. It encodes CASSLGGLAANTGELFF.

This clonotype was recorded at least ten times. The CDR3 DNA follows: TGTGCCAGCATGAACCGGCGGGAGGGCCCCGCCAAAAACATTCAGTACTTC. This encodes CASMNRREGPAKNIQYF. The chain couples TRBV7-2 to TRBJ2-4, with 9 bases fitting TRBD2. V dropped 7 bases and J dropped 1; count of bases not matched to a gene: 11. This CDR3 contains 17 residues. Germline V gene sequence: CDR1 SGHTA, CDR2 FQGNSA.

The table lists this clonotype with many counts. This sequence joins TRBV2 and TRBJ2-7; D is ambiguous. V shed 2 bases and J shed 6 bases, with 5 bases lying between them. Germline V gene lookup returns CDR1 SNHLY and CDR2 FYNNEI. The CDR3 has 11 residues. The CDR3 sequence is CASSEFSEQYF. The CDR3 DNA is TGTGCCAGCAGTGAATTCAGCGAGCAGTACTTC. Supplemented by reference TRBV2 and TRBJ2-7, the full variable domain reads EPEVTQTPSHQVTQMGQEVILRCVPISNHLYFYWYRQILGQKVEFLVSFYNNEISEKSEIFDDQFSVERPDGSNFTLKIRSTKLEDSAMYFCASSEFSEQYFGPGTRLTVT.

This clonotype has just a few counts. V usage is TRBV28 and J usage is TRBJ2-7; weak D call: TRBD1 (6 bases). CDR3 size: 14 residues. Germline CDR1 MDHEN, CDR2 SYDVKM. Trimming removed 1 base at V and 7 bases at J, with 14 bases between. The CDR3 region is CASSLSSSGVEQYF. CDR3 DNA: TGTGCCAGCAGTTTATCCAGCTCAGGGGTTGAGCAGTACTTC.

The rearrangement joins TRBV6-2 or TRBV6-3 to TRBJ2-1; TRBD1 might be the D (6 bases). With 6 bases removed from V and 7 bases from J, the gap between germline ends came to 19 bases. Germline V gene lookup returns CDR1 MNHEY and CDR2 SVGEGT. This CDR3 has 15 amino acids. CDR3 loop: CASSPRGEGTNEQFF. The CDR3 DNA reads as TGTGCCAGCAGCCCCAGGGGAGAGGGCACGAATGAGCAGTTCTTC.